This TCR beta chain was obtained from a study of T-cell memory formation after mild COVID-19. Study context: TCR clusters showed largely donor specificity.

Concerning this clonotype itself: What it binds is not known.

Study-level results: Contracting clones from day 15 to 85 had balanced CD4/CD8; later expanders favoured CD4+. In pre-infection memory, a portion of responding clones appeared, which suggested that cross-reactive memory joined.

A single record per CDR3 protein comes from TCRdb applying MiXCR to the 5' RACE reads. The table shows roughly 400,000 distinct CDR3 sequences, with approximately 24% occurring only once. The V gene's germline CDR1 is DFQATT and CDR2 SNEGSKA (reference sequence). V shed 5 bases and J shed 4 bases, with 20 bases lying between them. CDR3 length: 15 residues. The sample comprised PBMCs or a T cell subset sorted from them (not recorded which). This chain uses TRBV20-1 with TRBJ1-1; D not certain. This clonotype was obtained from an adult woman who had mild COVID-19 (a few samples of this study predate the infection). Cell type and time point are not known. Here the CDR3 DNA reads TGCAGTGCTCAAGAGGTCGGGGTTGGGTCCACTGAAGCTTTCTTT. Translated: CSAQEVGVGSTEAFF.